This T cell receptor beta chain stems from a study of tumor-infiltrating lymphocytes in primary liver carcinoma. cDNA specific to TCR beta was made from 500 ng of total RNA, with a constant-region primer employed for priming. Researchers made the TCR beta libraries by running three nested multiplex PCR rounds with slightly modified ARM-PCR. In the first two PCR rounds, TRBV1-TRBV30 forward primers were paired with a C-beta reverse primer, and each round lasted about 9 cycles. TCRdb re-analysed the multiplex PCR reads in MiXCR, keeping a single row per CDR3 protein. Of 40,000 or so distinct CDR3 sequences in the sample, roughly 80% are singletons; the top ten hold approximately 40%. Turning to this clonotype: At one of its ends the junction is not consistent with the germline gene, which may arise from a read error.

There are 13 residues in the CDR3. Germline CDR1 and CDR2: SGHNT and YYREEE (reference sequence). The tissue used was unsorted bulk material of about 19-33 mg. RNA and DNA were co-extracted from it with the AllPrep DNA/RNA mini kit. Primary liver carcinomas in the patients were surgically resected. The sample comprised tumor-adjacent normal liver tissue. This clonotype was obtained from a middle-aged man with primary liver carcinoma and hepatitis B virus infection. The chain is built from TRBV5-4 and TRBJ2-2; possible D gene TRBD2, 5 bases. The CDR3 sequence is CASSLPGTGDLFF. CDR3 DNA: TGTGCCAGCAGCTTGCCGGGCACCGGGGATCTGTTTTTT.